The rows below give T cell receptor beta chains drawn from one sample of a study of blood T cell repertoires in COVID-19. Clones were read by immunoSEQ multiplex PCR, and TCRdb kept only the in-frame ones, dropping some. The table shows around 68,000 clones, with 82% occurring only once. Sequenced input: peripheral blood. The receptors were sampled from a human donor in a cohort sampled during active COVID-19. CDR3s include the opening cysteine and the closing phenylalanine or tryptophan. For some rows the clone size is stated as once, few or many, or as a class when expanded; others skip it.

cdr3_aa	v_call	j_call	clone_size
CAISESRRGTDTQYF	TRBV10-3	TRBJ2-3	.
CASSDPDYSNQPQHF	TRBV2	TRBJ1-5	.
CASSFLGTGGNQPQHF	TRBV7-9	TRBJ1-5	.
CASSQTGSGQPQHF	TRBV2	TRBJ1-5	.
CASRPLGGADYEQYF	TRBV19	TRBJ2-7	.
CASGYRGTNSPLHF	TRBV2	TRBJ1-6	few
CASSLVAASNEKLFF	TRBV7-8	TRBJ1-4	.
CASTKEVAGADTQYF	TRBV5-1	TRBJ2-3	.
CASSPQVARGSSGNTIYF	TRBV18	TRBJ1-3	.
CASTRLVRPVDTQYF	TRBV2	TRBJ2-3	.
CASNPFRGGETQYF	TRBV28	TRBJ2-5	.
CASSPTLGGDEKLFF	TRBV5-4	TRBJ1-4	.
CASMLREGGRIETQYF	TRBV6-6	TRBJ2-5	.
CATRGQEREAFF	TRBV10-2	TRBJ1-1	once
CASSPRTSGLNTGELFF	TRBV7-9	TRBJ2-2	.
CASSLTDRGQYF	TRBV5-1	TRBJ2-3	.
CASSSGPNQPQHF	TRBV7-6	TRBJ1-5	.
CASSSQQDNEQFF	TRBV18	TRBJ2-1	.
CASSFRSLSEKLFF	TRBV5-1	TRBJ1-4	.
CASSTSGGPADTQYF	TRBV2	TRBJ2-3	.
CASSLGGGGVTEAFF	TRBV11-2	TRBJ1-1	few
CASSLVEGGDEKLFF	TRBV13	TRBJ1-4	.
CASSLYRNYEQYF	TRBV7-8	TRBJ2-7	.
CARTDRASGNTIYF	TRBV2	TRBJ1-3	.
CASSLIPSGGRAKNIQYF	TRBV5-1	TRBJ2-4	.
CASSFGGNTEAFF	TRBV12-3/TRBV12-4	TRBJ1-1	.
CASSPRQGGNIQYF	TRBV4-1	TRBJ2-4	.
CASRGLRVNEQYF	TRBV6-4	TRBJ2-7	once
CASSPGGGGPGNIQYF	TRBV10-2	TRBJ2-4	.
CASSPGQGALGYTF	TRBV11-2	TRBJ1-2	.
CATSARGKNGELFF	TRBV24-1	TRBJ2-2	few
CASGLGQHNSPLHF	TRBV7-8	TRBJ1-6	.
CASSPKVGAMNTEAFF	TRBV18	TRBJ1-1	.
CASSDQTGTNTEAFF	TRBV10-1	TRBJ1-1	.
CASSLRSGGLRTGELFF	TRBV5-4	TRBJ2-2	.
CASSERLAGGENEQFF	TRBV10-1	TRBJ2-1	.
CASSMWTENEQFF	TRBV19	TRBJ2-1	.
CASSSLRRGYGYTF	TRBV28	TRBJ1-2	.
CASSFLGTGSGELFF	TRBV7-8	TRBJ2-2	once
CASSWEVGGGTDTQYF	TRBV6-7	TRBJ2-3	.
CASSLTGTEAFF	TRBV5-6	TRBJ1-1	.
CASSYDSGYGYTF	TRBV6-6	TRBJ1-2	few
CASSVSGVGTQYF	TRBV9	TRBJ2-5	.
CASSLGTGGYEQFF	TRBV11-2	TRBJ2-1	once
CATIQGGSHNEQFF	TRBV10-3	TRBJ2-1	.
CASSGRGGYQGDYGYTF	TRBV10-2	TRBJ1-2	once
CASKADRGQGSNQPQHF	TRBV2	TRBJ1-5	.
CASSYRQGEVGYTF	TRBV6-6	TRBJ1-2	.
CSVRRGETQYF	TRBV29-1	TRBJ2-5	.
CASSQEWTVDQPQHF	TRBV3-1/TRBV3-2	TRBJ1-5	.
CASSLRVSLPGELFF	TRBV13	TRBJ2-2	.
CASSSTGNQPQHF	TRBV7-2	TRBJ1-5	.
CASSLAGRGDNQETQYF	TRBV7-8	TRBJ2-5	.